This is a list of T cell receptor beta chains from one sample in a study of T cell responses to AZD1222 COVID-19 vaccine. Libraries were prepared by immunoSEQ multiplex PCR; TCRdb keeps only in-frame clonotypes and omits some of them. The table lists some 48,000 clones, approximately 83% of them singletons. The source was peripheral blood, collected 28 days after the second AZD1222 dose. The source is an adult who received the AZD1222 COVID-19 vaccine. The CDR3 runs from the conserved cysteine through the conserved F or W. Fields, in order: V gene, D gene, clone size, CDR3 length, J gene, CDR3 DNA, CDR3 protein. D genes are given only for firm matches. The size field is filled for only some rows; it gives once, few, many or a size class.

TRBV4-3	.	.	15	TRBJ2-1	TGCGCCAGCAGCCAAGATCAGCGAAACTACAATGAGCAGTTCTTC	CASSQDQRNYNEQFF
TRBV9	TRBD1	.	15	TRBJ2-7	TGTGCCAGCAGCGTAGGGGGACAGGGTGCCCACGAGCAGTACTTC	CASSVGGQGAHEQYF
TRBV7-2	.	.	14	TRBJ2-7	TGTGCCAGCAGCTCAAGAGCGGCTACCTACGAGCAGTACTTC	CASSSRAATYEQYF
TRBV7-2	TRBD1	.	14	TRBJ1-2	TGTGCCAGCAGCCTAGGACAGGGGAACTATGGCTACACCTTC	CASSLGQGNYGYTF
TRBV11-3	TRBD1	few	15	TRBJ2-1	TGTGCCAGCAGCGACCGGGACAGCTACTACAATGAGCAGTTCTTC	CASSDRDSYYNEQFF
TRBV29-1	.	once	18	TRBJ2-2	TGCAGCGTTGAAGATCCTTGGCGAATAGGGGAGGACACCGGGGAGCTGTTTTTT	CSVEDPWRIGEDTGELFF
TRBV27	.	.	14	TRBJ2-5	TGTGCCAGCAGTTCGGCGGGGACCCAAGAGACCCAGTACTTC	CASSSAGTQETQYF
TRBV7-8	TRBD2	.	14	TRBJ2-5	TGTGCCAGCAGCCTAGGGACTAGCAGAGAGACCCAGTACTTC	CASSLGTSRETQYF
TRBV11-3	TRBD1	.	14	TRBJ2-7	TGTGCCAGCAGCTTGGGGACAGCTCCTTCCGAGCAGTACTTC	CASSLGTAPSEQYF
TRBV16	.	.	15	TRBJ1-6	TGTGCCAGCAGCCAATCGGGGGTGGGGAATTCACCCCTCCACTTT	CASSQSGVGNSPLHF
TRBV9	.	.	13	TRBJ1-1	TGTGCCAGCAACCACATAGAGAACACTGAAGCTTTCTTT	CASNHIENTEAFF
TRBV27	.	.	16	TRBJ1-1	TGTGCCAGCAGTTTTTCGTTGGGGGGAATGAACACTGAAGCTTTCTTT	CASSFSLGGMNTEAFF
TRBV6-5	.	.	14	TRBJ2-1	TGTGCCAGCGAATTGGAACTAGTGGTAGGTGAGCAGTTCTTC	CASELELVVGEQFF
TRBV18	.	few	13	TRBJ1-6	TGTGCCAGCTCACCTGTTGGGGAGTCACCCCTCCACTTT	CASSPVGESPLHF
TRBV7-2	TRBD1	.	17	TRBJ2-7	TGTGCCAGCAGCTTAATATCTGGACAGGGAGGCTCCTACGAGCAGTACTTC	CASSLISGQGGSYEQYF
TRBV19	.	.	10	TRBJ2-2	TGTGCCAGTAGTTCTGGGGAGCTGTTTTTT	CASSSGELFF
TRBV7-7	.	.	13	TRBJ2-7	TGTGCCAGCAGCTTAGAGGCAGGCTACGAGCAGTACTTC	CASSLEAGYEQYF
TRBV6-9	TRBD1	.	12	TRBJ1-1	TGTGCCAGACAGGGGTTTGGCACTGAAGCTTTCTTT	CARQGFGTEAFF
TRBV18	.	once	15	TRBJ2-3	TGTGCCAGCTCACTACGAGCCCCGGCCACAGATACGCAGTATTTT	CASSLRAPATDTQYF
TRBV7-2	.	.	14	TRBJ2-7	TGTGCCAGCAGCTTTTCAATAAATACCTACGAGCAGTACTTC	CASSFSINTYEQYF
TRBV18	.	.	15	TRBJ1-6	TGTGCCAGCTCACCGTCAGGGGCGAGAAATTCACCCCTCCACTTT	CASSPSGARNSPLHF
TRBV24-1	TRBD1	.	15	TRBJ2-5	TGTGCCACCAGTGATCTAGGACAGGGGGCGAAGACCCAGTACTTC	CATSDLGQGAKTQYF
TRBV7-8	.	.	18	TRBJ1-4	TGTGCCAGCAGCTTAGTTGGGATTTCGGGAGGAACTAATGAAAAACTGTTTTTT	CASSLVGISGGTNEKLFF
TRBV6-1	.	.	15	TRBJ1-3	TGTGCCAGCACCCACCAGAAGTCCCTTGGAAACACCATATATTTT	CASTHQKSLGNTIYF
TRBV27	TRBD1	.	14	TRBJ2-1	TGTGCCAGCAAGGAACAGGGGAATTACAATGAGCAGTTCTTC	CASKEQGNYNEQFF
TRBV12-3/TRBV12-4	TRBD1	.	13	TRBJ2-7	TGTGCCAGCAGGGGTCAGGGGGCCTACGAGCAGTACTTC	CASRGQGAYEQYF
TRBV7-3	TRBD2	.	15	TRBJ2-3	TGTGCCAGCAGCTCCGGGCTAGCGGGCACAGATACGCAGTATTTT	CASSSGLAGTDTQYF
TRBV7-8	TRBD2	.	15	TRBJ2-3	TGTGCCAGCAGCTTAGTGACTAGCGAGCTGCATACGCAGTATTTT	CASSLVTSELHTQYF
TRBV12-2	.	once	14	TRBJ1-3	TGTGCAAGTCGCTTAGAGGGTCCTGGAAACACCATATATTTT	CASRLEGPGNTIYF
TRBV2	TRBD1	.	14	TRBJ2-1	TGTGCCAGTACTAAGGACAGGGTCCTTTATGAGCAGTTCTTC	CASTKDRVLYEQFF
TRBV29-1	.	once	15	TRBJ2-6	TGCAGCGTCGACGAAGAGGGTATTGGGGCCAACGTCCTGACTTTC	CSVDEEGIGANVLTF
TRBV28	TRBD1	.	17	TRBJ1-6	TGTGCCAGCAGTTCAGGGACAGGGTATACGGTTAGTTCACCCCTCCACTTT	CASSSGTGYTVSSPLHF
TRBV12-5	.	.	14	TRBJ2-3	TGTGCTAGTGGCGATGGAAACGACCAAGATACGCAGTATTTT	CASGDGNDQDTQYF
TRBV3-1/TRBV3-2	TRBD1	.	16	TRBJ2-7	TGTGCCAGCAGCCACTCTAGGACAGGGGGCTTCTGGGAGCAGTACTTC	CASSHSRTGGFWEQYF
TRBV10-3	.	.	17	TRBJ2-1	TGTGCCATCAGTGTTGGGCTGCCTGGTGGACCGGACAATGAGCAGTTCTTC	CAISVGLPGGPDNEQFF
TRBV7-2	TRBD1	.	14	TRBJ1-1	TGTGCCAGCACCTGGACAGGGACGAACACTGAAGCTTTCTTT	CASTWTGTNTEAFF
TRBV14	.	.	14	TRBJ1-2	TGTGCCAGCAGCCCCTGGGTGACTAACTATGGCTACACCTTC	CASSPWVTNYGYTF
TRBV6-5	.	.	16	TRBJ2-2	TGTGCCAGCAGTTCTCATTGGCCTAGGGGCACCGGGGAGCTGTTTTTT	CASSSHWPRGTGELFF
TRBV4-1	.	.	16	TRBJ2-1	TGCGCCAGCAGCCCCGCGGATGCTACGTCCTACAATGAGCAGTTCTTC	CASSPADATSYNEQFF
TRBV4-1	.	.	15	TRBJ2-6	TGCGCCAGCAGCCAGGACAGAGGTGGGGCCAACGTCCTGACTTTC	CASSQDRGGANVLTF
TRBV12-3/TRBV12-4	.	.	13	TRBJ2-5	TGTGCCAGCACTACGGGAATCCAAGAGACCCAGTACTTC	CASTTGIQETQYF
TRBV5-1	TRBD2	once	14	TRBJ2-7	TGCGCCAGCAGCTTGCCTAGCGGCACCTACGAGCAGTACTTC	CASSLPSGTYEQYF
TRBV6-2/TRBV6-3	TRBD2	.	17	TRBJ2-7	TGTGCCAGCAGTTCGACATTACTAGCGGGAGGGCCCTACGAGCAGTACTTC	CASSSTLLAGGPYEQYF
TRBV28	.	.	15	TRBJ1-5	TGTGCCAGCAGTCTGCGGGACGCAACGGGGCAGCCCCAGCATTTT	CASSLRDATGQPQHF
TRBV7-9	.	.	12	TRBJ2-6	TGTGCCAGCAGGAATATGGCCAACGTCCTGACTTTC	CASRNMANVLTF
TRBV12-3/TRBV12-4	TRBD1	.	13	TRBJ2-1	TGTGCCAGCAGTGCGCGACAGGGGAATGAGCAGTTCTTC	CASSARQGNEQFF